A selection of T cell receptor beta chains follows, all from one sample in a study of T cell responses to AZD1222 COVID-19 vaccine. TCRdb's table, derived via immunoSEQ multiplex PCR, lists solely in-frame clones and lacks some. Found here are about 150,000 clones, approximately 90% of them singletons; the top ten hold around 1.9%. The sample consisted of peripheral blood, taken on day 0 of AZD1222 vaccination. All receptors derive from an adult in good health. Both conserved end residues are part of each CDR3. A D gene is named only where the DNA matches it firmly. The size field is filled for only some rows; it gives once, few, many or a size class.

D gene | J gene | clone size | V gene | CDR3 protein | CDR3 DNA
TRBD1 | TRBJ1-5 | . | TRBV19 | CASSILSSGQELGQPQHF | TGTGCCAGTAGTATTCTTTCTTCAGGACAGGAGTTGGGTCAGCCCCAGCATTTT
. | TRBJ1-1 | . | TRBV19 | CASSIGGTENTEAFF | TGTGCCAGTAGTATCGGGGGGACGGAGAACACTGAAGCTTTCTTT
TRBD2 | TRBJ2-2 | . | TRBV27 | CASSLSAGGPYTGELFF | TGTGCCAGCAGTTTATCGGCGGGAGGGCCTTACACCGGGGAGCTGTTTTTT
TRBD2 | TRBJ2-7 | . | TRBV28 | CASSPVSGRAQGYEQYF | TGTGCCAGCAGTCCCGTTAGCGGGAGGGCCCAAGGGTACGAGCAGTACTTC
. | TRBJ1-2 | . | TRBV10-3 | CAISESIDRGHSHYGYTF | TGTGCCATCAGTGAGTCGATTGATCGGGGCCACTCGCACTATGGCTACACCTTC
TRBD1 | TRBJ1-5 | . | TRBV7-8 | CASSLGQGKDQPQHF | TGTGCCAGCAGCTTAGGACAGGGGAAGGATCAGCCCCAGCATTTT
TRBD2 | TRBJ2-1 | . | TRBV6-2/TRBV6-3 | CASSSEVAGNYNEQFF | TGTGCCAGCAGTTCTGAGGTAGCGGGAAACTACAATGAGCAGTTCTTC
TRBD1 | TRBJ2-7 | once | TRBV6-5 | CASSPGQGQYF | TGTGCCAGCAGTCCGGGACAGGGTCAGTACTTC
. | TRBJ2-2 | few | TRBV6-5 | CASSFRTGELFF | TGTGCCAGCAGTTTCCGAACCGGGGAGCTGTTTTTT
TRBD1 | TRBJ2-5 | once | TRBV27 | CASSFGDRQETQYF | TGTGCCAGCAGTTTCGGGGACAGACAAGAGACCCAGTACTTC
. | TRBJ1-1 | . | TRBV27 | CASSFFPGSAQEAFF | TGTGCCAGCAGTTTCTTTCCAGGGTCGGCCCAGGAAGCTTTCTTT
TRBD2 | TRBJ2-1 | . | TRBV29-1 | CSVRPGTSGRAPYNEQFF | TGCAGCGTTCGTCCCGGGACTAGCGGGAGGGCCCCTTACAATGAGCAGTTCTTC
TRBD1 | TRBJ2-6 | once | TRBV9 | CASSHRGERANVLTF | TGTGCCAGCAGCCACAGGGGGGAGAGGGCCAACGTCCTGACTTTC
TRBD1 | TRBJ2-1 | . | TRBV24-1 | CATSDPMIDRVGEQFF | TGTGCCACCAGTGACCCGATGATTGACAGGGTCGGGGAGCAGTTCTTC
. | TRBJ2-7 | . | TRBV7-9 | CASSLGQVDHEQYF | TGTGCCAGCAGCTTAGGGCAGGTGGACCACGAGCAGTACTTC
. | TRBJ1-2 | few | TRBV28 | CASSFASYGYTF | TGTGCCAGCAGTTTTGCTTCCTATGGCTACACCTTC
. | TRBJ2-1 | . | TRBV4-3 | CASSQEEGFNEQFF | TGCGCCAGCAGCCAAGAGGAGGGATTCAATGAGCAGTTCTTC
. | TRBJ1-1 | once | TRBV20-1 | CSARDPLEAFF | TGCAGTGCTAGAGATCCCTTGGAAGCTTTCTTT
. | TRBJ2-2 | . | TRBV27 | CASSLSLGGYAGELFF | TGTGCCAGCAGTTTATCGTTGGGGGGTTACGCCGGGGAGCTGTTTTTT
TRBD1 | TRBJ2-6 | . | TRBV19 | CASTGDRLSGANVLTF | TGTGCCAGTACCGGGGACAGACTCTCTGGGGCCAACGTCCTGACTTTC
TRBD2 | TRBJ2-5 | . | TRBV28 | CASSFPSGRALGTQYF | TGTGCCAGCAGTTTCCCTAGCGGGAGGGCCCTCGGGACCCAGTACTTC
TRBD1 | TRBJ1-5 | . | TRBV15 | CATSIAGTGVQPQHF | TGTGCCACCAGCATAGCCGGGACAGGGGTTCAGCCCCAGCATTTT
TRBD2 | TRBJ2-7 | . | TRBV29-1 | CSVEPLAGGKQYF | TGCAGCGTTGAACCTCTAGCGGGAGGCAAGCAGTACTTC
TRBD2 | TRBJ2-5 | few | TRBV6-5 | CASSYSRTSGQETQYF | TGTGCCAGCAGTTACTCGCGGACTAGCGGCCAAGAGACCCAGTACTTC
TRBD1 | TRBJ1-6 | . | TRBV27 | CASSFQGESPLHF | TGTGCCAGCAGTTTTCAGGGGGAATCACCCCTCCACTTT
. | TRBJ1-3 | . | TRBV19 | CASSVKSTGNTIYF | TGTGCCAGTAGTGTCAAATCTACTGGAAACACCATATATTTT
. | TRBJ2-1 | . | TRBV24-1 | CATSDSISSYNEQFF | TGTGCCACCAGTGATTCGATCAGCTCCTACAATGAGCAGTTCTTC
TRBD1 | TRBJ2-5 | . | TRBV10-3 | CAISESILGQGAKETQYF | TGTGCCATCAGTGAGTCGATTCTGGGACAGGGGGCGAAGGAGACCCAGTACTTC
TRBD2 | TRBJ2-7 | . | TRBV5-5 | CASSLRLAGVTSYEQYF | TGTGCCAGCAGCTTGAGACTAGCGGGAGTAACGAGCTACGAGCAGTACTTC
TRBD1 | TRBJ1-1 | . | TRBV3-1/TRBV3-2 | CASSRPGTGGLNTEAFF | TGTGCCAGCAGCCGACCCGGGACAGGGGGCCTGAACACTGAAGCTTTCTTT
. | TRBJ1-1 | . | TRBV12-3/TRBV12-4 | CASSLGGKAEAFF | TGTGCCAGCAGTTTAGGGGGAAAGGCTGAAGCTTTCTTT
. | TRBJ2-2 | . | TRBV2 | CASSESGVSTGELFF | TGTGCCAGCAGTGAAAGTGGAGTCAGCACCGGGGAGCTGTTTTTT
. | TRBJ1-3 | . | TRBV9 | CASSLGQISSGNTIYF | TGTGCCAGCAGCCTAGGACAGATATCCTCTGGAAACACCATATATTTT
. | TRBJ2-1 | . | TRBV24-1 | CATSDFLYNEQFF | TGTGCCACCAGTGATTTCCTCTACAATGAGCAGTTCTTC
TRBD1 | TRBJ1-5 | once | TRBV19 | CASSIVISGGSPKSRPQHF | TGTGCCAGTAGTATAGTTATTTCAGGGGGGAGTCCAAAATCACGGCCCCAGCATTTT